This T cell receptor beta chain was profiled in a study of T-cell reconstitution after alpha-beta-depleted transplantation in children. Unique molecular identifiers were incorporated when the TCRbeta library was constructed. From the PCR reads, TCRdb called clonotypes with MiXCR, one entry per CDR3 protein. The data hold about 540,000 distinct CDR3 sequences, with 15% to 20% observed a single time. V trimming: 5 bases; J trimming: 3 bases; junction bases outside the gene matches: 11. The germline gives CDR1 SGHKS, CDR2 YYEKEE (reference sequence). The CDR3 covers 16 residues. Material: PBMCs from the stem cell graft donor, obtained from the stem cell graft. The origin of this receptor is a human donor who donated a stem cell graft to a child with acute lymphoblastic leukemia. V gene TRBV5-5 combines with J gene TRBJ1-5; 7 bases are shared with TRBD1. Here the CDR3 DNA reads TGTGCCAGCAGTTATATCTGGCAGGGGGTCAATCAGCCCCAGCATTTT. Translated: CASSYIWQGVNQPQHF.